The 26 T cell receptor beta chains presented below share a single source sample, sequenced in a study of cytomegalovirus exposure and HLA in healthy donors. Primers included in the PCR were 60 Vbeta and 13 Jbeta primers. This table comes from immunoSEQ multiplex PCR, and its TCRdb copy is limited to in-frame clones, with some not included. The sample contains roughly 200,000 clones, 78% of which appear only once. The sample comprised PBMCs. The source is a woman aged 25 to 45 in good health and CMV-seropositive.

This rearrangement joins TRBV9 to TRBJ2-3, with 9 bases that match TRBD2. CDR3 length: 17 amino acids. Germline lookup yields CDR1 SGDLS and CDR2 YYNGEE. V shed 0 bases, J shed 1 base, and the junction held 6 bases outside the gene matches. The CDR3 loop reads CASSVEIAGVGTDTQYF. In DNA form, the CDR3 reads TGTGCCAGCAGCGTAGAAATAGCGGGAGTTGGCACAGATACGCAGTATTTT.

This chain uses TRBV9 with TRBJ2-3; D unresolved. The V gene's germline CDR1 is SGDLS and CDR2 YYNGEE. V lost 3 bases and J 3 bases, leaving 14 bases between the germline ends. The CDR3 is made up of 15 amino acids. CDR3 nucleotide sequence: TGTGCCAGCAGCGCCGGCCTGACAAGGACAGATACGCAGTATTTT. Amino acids: CASSAGLTRTDTQYF.

V is TRBV6-1 and J is TRBJ1-2; D is unresolved. Trimming shortened V by 6 bases and J by 4 bases, and 12 bases separated the two germline ends. This CDR3 is 13 amino acids long. Looked up from germline, CDR1 is MNHNS and CDR2 is SASEGT. For the CDR3, the DNA is TGTGCCAGCAGGTGGGTGGGGAGCTATGGCTACACCTTC. Its protein is CASRWVGSYGYTF.

The V gene is TRBV28, the J gene TRBJ1-5; 7 bases are shared with TRBD1. CDR1 MDHEN and CDR2 SYDVKM come from the germline V gene. J gave up 6 bases and V 3 bases, and 5 bases lay outside the gene matches. The CDR3 is made up of 14 amino acids. CDR3 residues: CASSFDRVAQPQHF. The CDR3 DNA is TGTGCCAGCAGTTTTGACAGGGTGGCTCAGCCCCAGCATTTT. Looking up the rest from reference TRBV28 and TRBJ1-5 gives the full variable domain: DVKVTQSSRYLVKRTGEKVFLECVQDMDHENMFWYRQDPGLGLRLIYFSYDVKMKEKGDIPEGYSVSREKKERFSLILESASTNQTSMYLCASSFDRVAQPQHFGDGTRLSIL.

CDR3 residues: CASSLPTGQGMGGTEAFF. The CDR3 DNA follows: TGTGCCAGCAGCTTACCAACCGGACAGGGGATGGGTGGCACTGAAGCTTTCTTT. The chain joins TRBV7-9 to TRBJ1-1; 9 bases are a match to TRBD1. Germline values: CDR1 SEHNR, CDR2 FQNEAQ (reference sequence). The CDR3 sequence is 18 residues long. The V and J ends lost 2 bases and 4 bases, in that order; junction bases with no gene match: 14.

V usage is TRBV28 and J usage is TRBJ2-7, with TRBD1 matching 8 bases. Trimming removed 3 bases from V and 0 bases from J; junction bases left unmatched: 1. The CDR3 totals 14 residues. The germline gives CDR1 MDHEN, CDR2 SYDVKM. CDR3 amino acids: CASSFTGGSYEQYF. The CDR3 region has the DNA TGTGCCAGCAGTTTTACAGGGGGCTCCTACGAGCAGTACTTC.

This clone was seen a handful of times. CDR3 nucleotide sequence: TGTGCCAGCAGTCCACCGGGACAGAACTATGGCTACACCTTC. It translates to CASSPPGQNYGYTF. The chain is built from TRBV28 and TRBJ1-2, with 7 positions matching TRBD1. V dropped 5 bases and J dropped 2; count of bases not matched to a gene: 5. Germline loops: CDR1 MDHEN, CDR2 SYDVKM. CDR3 length: 14 residues.

The genes are TRBV28 and TRBJ2-2, with 10 bases fitting TRBD1. The V gene's germline CDR1 is MDHEN and CDR2 SYDVKM. The CDR3 length is 15 residues. After removal of 6 bases from V and 1 base from J, the junction contained 2 bases not matched to a gene. DNA of the CDR3: TGTGCCAGCAGACGGACAGGGGGGAACACCGGGGAGCTGTTTTTT. This codes for CASRRTGGNTGELFF.

The chain employs TRBV14 and TRBJ1-1; D gene uncertain. Germline lookup yields CDR1 SGHDN and CDR2 FVKESK. The CDR3 has 15 residues. V was clipped by 2 bases and J by 4 bases, with 14 bases between them. DNA for the CDR3: TGTGCCAGCAGCCAACCACGGACGGGAAGCACTGAAGCTTTCTTT. Its protein is CASSQPRTGSTEAFF.

The chain links TRBV11-2 to TRBJ2-3, with 8 positions matching TRBD2. The CDR3 extends over 17 amino acids. Trimming at V came to 3 bases and at J to 0 bases, leaving 8 bases not matched to a gene. CDR1 SGHAT and CDR2 FQNNGV come from the germline V gene. The CDR3 reads CASSFPTAGVSTDTQYF. In nucleotides, the CDR3 is TGTGCCAGCAGCTTCCCGACAGCGGGGGTAAGCACAGATACGCAGTATTTT.

This chain uses TRBV19 with TRBJ2-3, with D possibly TRBD1 on 7 matching bases. V gave up 3 bases and J gave up 9 bases, with 19 bases separating them. Germline CDR1 and CDR2: LNHDA and SQIVND (reference sequence). The CDR3 has 15 amino acids. DNA of the CDR3: TGTGCCAGTAGTATTGAGGGGGCCCTCCGGGGGACGCAGTATTTT. Its translation: CASSIEGALRGTQYF.

The chain is built from TRBV6-5 and TRBJ1-6, with TRBD1 as a possible D gene (6 bases). The CDR3 loop spans 14 amino acids. The germline gives CDR1 MNHEY, CDR2 SVGAGI. The V end lost 9 bases, the J end lost 10 bases, and 19 bases lay between the germline ends. CDR3 in DNA: TGTGCCAGTTCCCGGACAGCCTCTGGGTCACCCCTCCACTTT. Protein sequence: CASSRTASGSPLHF.

This chain uses TRBV28 with TRBJ1-5, with 7 bases fitting TRBD1. The CDR3 runs to 15 residues. V was pared by 8 bases and J by 4 bases, with 11 bases of the junction left unmatched. Germline-derived CDR1 and CDR2 are MDHEN and SYDVKM. This chain's CDR3 is CASGSWDSLNQPQHF. The CDR3 DNA sequence: TGTGCCAGCGGGAGCTGGGACAGCCTTAATCAGCCCCAGCATTTT.

The chain uses TRBV6-9 and TRBJ1-5; 9 positions match TRBD1. Looked up from germline, CDR1 is MNHGY and CDR2 is SVAAGI. After removal of 5 bases from V and 1 base from J, the junction contained 15 bases not matched to a gene. This CDR3 comprises 19 residues. In nucleotides, the CDR3 is TGTGCCAGCAGTCTCAATACCGTGAGGGACAGGGTGAGCAATCAGCCCCAGCATTTT. Translating it yields CASSLNTVRDRVSNQPQHF.

The chain links TRBV6-1 to TRBJ2-5, with 7 bases lining up with TRBD2. With V trimmed by 4 bases and J by 10 bases, 21 bases remained unmatched. The CDR3 length is 17 residues. Germline-derived CDR1 and CDR2 are MNHNS and SASEGT. CDR3 in DNA: TGTGCCAGCAGTGGGTTTTTAGTCTCAGAGTCGGGGAGGGTCCAGTACTTC. Amino acids: CASSGFLVSESGRVQYF.

This chain joins TRBV18 and TRBJ2-7; TRBD1 is a possible D gene (6 bases). The CDR3 contains 14 residues. Trimming removed 5 bases at V and 6 bases at J, with 17 bases between. Per the germline V gene, CDR1 is KGHSH and CDR2 is LQKENI. The CDR3: CASSSGAGAREQYF. CDR3 bases: TGTGCCAGCTCATCTGGTGCAGGGGCACGCGAGCAGTACTTC.

V and J are TRBV28 and TRBJ1-4; D unresolved. From germline, CDR1 is MDHEN and CDR2 SYDVKM. The CDR3 has 13 amino acids. V lost 3 bases and J lost 4, with 6 bases in between. CDR3 protein: CASSFYINEKLFF. The CDR3 DNA follows: TGTGCCAGCAGTTTTTACATTAATGAAAAACTGTTTTTT.

This clone showed up just once. The chain links TRBV5-4 to TRBJ1-1; D call uncertain. Between the trimmed V and J ends, which lost 3 bases and 1 base, there was a span of 7 bases. There are 13 residues in the CDR3. The germline V gene has CDR1 SGHNT and CDR2 YYREEE (reference sequence). CDR3 DNA: TGTGCCAGCAGCTGGGCAGGGAACACTGAAGCTTTCTTT. Translation: CASSWAGNTEAFF.

The chain is built from TRBV2 and TRBJ1-5, with TRBD1 identical over 8 bases. The ends lost 4 bases at V and 6 bases at J; junction bases unmatched: 8. The CDR3 loop spans 15 amino acids. Germline CDR1 reads SNHLY; CDR2 reads FYNNEI. The chain's CDR3 is CASSVTGAGGQPQHF. In DNA form, the CDR3 reads TGTGCCAGCAGTGTGACAGGGGCGGGTGGTCAGCCCCAGCATTTT.

The V call is TRBV19, the J call TRBJ2-6, with D perhaps TRBD1 (7 bases). The V gene lost 4 bases and the J gene lost 4 bases, with 14 bases spanning the gap. The CDR3 loop spans 16 amino acids. Germline CDR1 is LNHDA and CDR2 is SQIVND (reference sequence). CDR3 loop: CASSRTGGAGANVLTF. The CDR3 nucleotides read TGTGCCAGTAGTAGGACAGGAGGGGCCGGGGCCAACGTCCTGACTTTC.

The genes are TRBV4-3 and TRBJ2-1; D not resolved. The CDR3 totals 17 residues. Trimming removed 4 bases at V and 6 bases at J, with 22 bases between. CDR1 is LGHNA and CDR2 is YSLEER in the germline V gene. The CDR3 DNA sequence: TGCGCCAGCAGCCCAGACCGGAACGGAGTGTTCGGCAATGAGCAGTTCTTC. Protein sequence: CASSPDRNGVFGNEQFF.

This rearrangement joins TRBV6-5 to TRBJ2-2, with D possibly matching TRBD1 (6 bases). CDR3 length: 15 amino acids. Germline V gives CDR1 MNHEY, CDR2 SVGAGI. With 2 bases removed from V and 5 bases from J, the gap between germline ends came to 12 bases. The CDR3 is CASSYGTRPTGELFF. Here the CDR3 DNA reads TGTGCCAGCAGTTACGGGACAAGACCAACCGGGGAGCTGTTTTTT.

The genes are TRBV27 and TRBJ2-5; TRBD2 matches 11 bases. The CDR3 is 14 amino acids. V lost 8 bases to trimming and J lost 2 bases; unmatched junction nucleotides: 4. Germline CDR1 MNHEY, CDR2 SMNVEV (reference sequence). The CDR3 bases are TGTGCCAGCGGGGGGACTAGCGGACAAGAGACCCAGTACTTC. Translated, it gives CASGGTSGQETQYF.

This chain uses TRBV6-5 with TRBJ2-3, with TRBD2 identical over 7 bases. CDR1 and CDR2 from the germline V gene are MNHEY and SVGAGI. The CDR3 totals 15 residues. V lost 2 bases and J lost 6; bases outside the gene matches: 8. CDR3 nucleotide sequence: TGTGCCAGCAGTTACAGAGCGGGGTCCGCGGATACGCAGTATTTT. Translating gives CASSYRAGSADTQYF.

Only a few counts were recorded for this clone. A read error may account for a junction end that differs from germline. The V gene is TRBV2, the J gene TRBJ2-7; possibly TRBD2 for D (6 bases). The V gene's germline CDR1 is SNHLY and CDR2 FYNNEI. This CDR3 comprises 12 residues. CDR3 bases: TGTGCCAGCAGTGAAGGACGCGGGGTGCTCACATTC. It translates to CASSEGRGVLTF.

This clone turned up a few times. The rearrangement uses TRBV10-3 and TRBJ1-2; possibly TRBD1 for D (6 bases). Between the trimmed V and J ends, which lost 4 bases and 6 bases, there was a span of 9 bases. Germline V gene data show CDR1 as ENHRY and CDR2 as SYGVKD. This CDR3 has 12 residues. This chain's CDR3 is CAISAAGDGYTF. The CDR3 bases are TGTGCCATCAGTGCCGCAGGGGATGGCTACACCTTC.